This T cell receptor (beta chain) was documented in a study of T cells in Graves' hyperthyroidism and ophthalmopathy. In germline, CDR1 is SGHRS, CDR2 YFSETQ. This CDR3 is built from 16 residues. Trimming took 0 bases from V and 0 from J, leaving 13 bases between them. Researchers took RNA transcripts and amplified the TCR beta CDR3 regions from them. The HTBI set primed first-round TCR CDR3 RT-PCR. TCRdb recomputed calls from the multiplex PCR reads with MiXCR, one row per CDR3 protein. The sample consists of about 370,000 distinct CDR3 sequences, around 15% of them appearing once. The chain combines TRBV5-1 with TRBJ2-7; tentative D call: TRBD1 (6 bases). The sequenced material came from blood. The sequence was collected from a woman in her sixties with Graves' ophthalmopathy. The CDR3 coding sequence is TGCGCCAGCAGCTTGGGACCGACAGGCCTCTCCTACGAGCAGTACTTC. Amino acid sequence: CASSLGPTGLSYEQYF.